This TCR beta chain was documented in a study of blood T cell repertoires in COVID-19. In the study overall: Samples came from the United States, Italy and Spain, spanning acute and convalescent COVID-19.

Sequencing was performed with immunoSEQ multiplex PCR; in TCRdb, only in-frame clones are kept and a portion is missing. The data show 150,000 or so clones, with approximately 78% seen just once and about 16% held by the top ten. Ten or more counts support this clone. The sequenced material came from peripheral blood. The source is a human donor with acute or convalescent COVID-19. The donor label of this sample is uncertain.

CDR3 loop: CASSRTGAYGYTF. The CDR3 DNA reads TGTGCCAGCAGCCGGACAGGGGCCTATGGCTACACCTTC. The rearrangement uses TRBV5-4 and TRBJ1-2; TRBD1 matches 9 bases. The V gene end was trimmed by 4 bases and the J gene end by 4 bases; junction bases not matched to a gene: 2. Germline CDR1 and CDR2: SGHNT and YYREEE (reference sequence). The CDR3 consists of 13 residues.